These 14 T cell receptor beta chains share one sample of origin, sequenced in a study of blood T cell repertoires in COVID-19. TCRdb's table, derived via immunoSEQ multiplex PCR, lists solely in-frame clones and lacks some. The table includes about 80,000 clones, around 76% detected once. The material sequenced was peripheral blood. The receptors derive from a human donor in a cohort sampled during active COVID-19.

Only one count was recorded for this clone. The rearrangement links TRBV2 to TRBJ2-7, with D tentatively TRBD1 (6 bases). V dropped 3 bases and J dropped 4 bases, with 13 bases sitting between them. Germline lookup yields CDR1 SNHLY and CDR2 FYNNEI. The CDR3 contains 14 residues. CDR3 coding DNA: TGTGCCAGCAGTGATACAGGGAGAGGGTACGAGCAGTACTTC. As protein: CASSDTGRGYEQYF.

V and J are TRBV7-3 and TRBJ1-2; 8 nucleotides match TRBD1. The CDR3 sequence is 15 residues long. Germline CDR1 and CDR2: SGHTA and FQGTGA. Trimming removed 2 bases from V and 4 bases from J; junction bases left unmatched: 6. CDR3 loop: CASSLGPGQGYGYTF. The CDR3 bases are TGTGCCAGCAGCTTAGGGCCCGGACAGGGCTATGGCTACACCTTC.

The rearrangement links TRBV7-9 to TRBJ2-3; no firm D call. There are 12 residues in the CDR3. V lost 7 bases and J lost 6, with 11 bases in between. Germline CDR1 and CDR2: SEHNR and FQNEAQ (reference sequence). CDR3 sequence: CASTFGVDTQYF. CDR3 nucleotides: TGTGCCAGCACCTTCGGTGTGGATACGCAGTATTTT. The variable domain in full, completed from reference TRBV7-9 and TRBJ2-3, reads DTGVSQNPRHKITKRGQNVTFRCDPISEHNRLYWYRQTLGQGPEFLTYFQNEAQLEKSRLLSDRFSAERPKGSFSTLEIQRTEQGDSAMYLCASTFGVDTQYFGPGTRLTVL.

The CDR3 reads CASSFDERPRGGDTGELFF. DNA for the CDR3: TGTGCCAGCAGTTTCGACGAGCGGCCCCGTGGGGGGGACACCGGGGAGCTGTTTTTT. The chain combines TRBV27 with TRBJ2-2, with TRBD2 matching 7 bases. Losses at the gene ends were 3 bases for V and 3 bases for J; bases not matched to a gene: 16. CDR1 MNHEY and CDR2 SMNVEV come from the germline V gene (reference sequence). This CDR3 has 19 residues.

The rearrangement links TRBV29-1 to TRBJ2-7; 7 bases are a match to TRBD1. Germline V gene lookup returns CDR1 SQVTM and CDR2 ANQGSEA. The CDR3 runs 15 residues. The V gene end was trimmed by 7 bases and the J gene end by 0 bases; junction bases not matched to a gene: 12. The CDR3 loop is CSAVGTDHNSYEQYF. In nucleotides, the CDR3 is TGCAGCGCCGTAGGGACAGACCACAACTCCTACGAGCAGTACTTC.

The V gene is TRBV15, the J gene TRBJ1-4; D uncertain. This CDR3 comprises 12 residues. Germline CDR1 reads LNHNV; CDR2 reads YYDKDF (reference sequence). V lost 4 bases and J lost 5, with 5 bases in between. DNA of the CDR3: TGTGCCACCAGCACCCTCAATGAAAAACTGTTTTTT. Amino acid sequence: CATSTLNEKLFF.

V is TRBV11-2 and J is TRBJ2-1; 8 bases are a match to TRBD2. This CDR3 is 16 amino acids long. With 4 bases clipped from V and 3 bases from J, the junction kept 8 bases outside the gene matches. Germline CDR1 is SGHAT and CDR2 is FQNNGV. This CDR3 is CASSYTTSVVYNEQFF. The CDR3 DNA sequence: TGTGCCAGCAGCTATACGACTAGCGTCGTCTACAATGAGCAGTTCTTC. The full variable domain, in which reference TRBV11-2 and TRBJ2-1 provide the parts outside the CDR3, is EAGVAQSPRYKIIEKRQSVAFWCNPISGHATLYWYQQILGQGPKLLIQFQNNGVVDDSQLPKDRFSAERLKGVDSTLKIQPAKLEDSAVYLCASSYTTSVVYNEQFFGPGTRLTVL.

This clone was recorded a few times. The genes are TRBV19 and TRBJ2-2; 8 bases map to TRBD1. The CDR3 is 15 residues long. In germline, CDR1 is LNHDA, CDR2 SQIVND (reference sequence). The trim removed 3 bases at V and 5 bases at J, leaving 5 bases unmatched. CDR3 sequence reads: CASSMAGQVTGELFF. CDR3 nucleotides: TGTGCCAGTAGTATGGCGGGACAGGTAACCGGGGAGCTGTTTTTT.

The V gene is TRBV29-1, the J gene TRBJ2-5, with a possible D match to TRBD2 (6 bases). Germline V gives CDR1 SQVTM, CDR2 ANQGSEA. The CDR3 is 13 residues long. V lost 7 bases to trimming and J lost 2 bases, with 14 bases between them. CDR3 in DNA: TGCAGCGGGAATGGGGGGAATCAAGAGACCCAGTACTTC. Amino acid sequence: CSGNGGNQETQYF.

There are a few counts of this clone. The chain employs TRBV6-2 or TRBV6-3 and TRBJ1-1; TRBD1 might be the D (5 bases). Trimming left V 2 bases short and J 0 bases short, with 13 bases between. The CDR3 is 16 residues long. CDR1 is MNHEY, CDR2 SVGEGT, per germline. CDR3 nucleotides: TGTGCCAGCAGTTACGCCCAGGGTTTTTTGAACACTGAAGCTTTCTTT. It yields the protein CASSYAQGFLNTEAFF.

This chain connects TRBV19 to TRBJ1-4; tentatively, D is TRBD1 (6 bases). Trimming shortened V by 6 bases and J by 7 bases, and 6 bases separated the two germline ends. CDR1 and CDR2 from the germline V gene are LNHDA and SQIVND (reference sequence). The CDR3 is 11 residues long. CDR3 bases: TGTGCCAGTAGACAGGGTGAAAAACTGTTTTTT. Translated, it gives CASRQGEKLFF. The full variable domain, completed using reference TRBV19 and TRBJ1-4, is DGGITQSPKYLFRKEGQNVTLSCEQNLNHDAMYWYRQDPGQGLRLIYYSQIVNDFQKGDIAEGYSVSREKKESFPLTVTSAQKNPTAFYLCASRQGEKLFFGSGTQLSVL.

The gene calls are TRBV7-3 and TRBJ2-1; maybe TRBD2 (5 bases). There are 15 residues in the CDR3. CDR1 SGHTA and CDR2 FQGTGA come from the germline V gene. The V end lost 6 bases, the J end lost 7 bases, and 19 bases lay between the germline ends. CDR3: CASRFYGETGNEQFF. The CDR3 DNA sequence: TGTGCCAGCAGGTTCTACGGGGAAACCGGGAATGAGCAGTTCTTC.

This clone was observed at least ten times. CDR3: CASTPRVSGANVLTF. CDR3 sequence (DNA): TGTGCCAGCACTCCCAGGGTGAGCGGGGCCAACGTCCTGACTTTC. V usage is TRBV6-5 and J usage is TRBJ2-6; D might be TRBD1 (5 bases). Germline-derived CDR1 and CDR2 are MNHEY and SVGAGI. The CDR3 has 15 residues. The V end lost 7 bases, the J end lost 4 bases, and 14 bases lay between the germline ends.

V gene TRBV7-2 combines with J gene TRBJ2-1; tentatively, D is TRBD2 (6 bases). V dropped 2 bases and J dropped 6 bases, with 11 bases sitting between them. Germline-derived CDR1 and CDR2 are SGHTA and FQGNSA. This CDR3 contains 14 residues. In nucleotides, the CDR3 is TGTGCCAGCAGCTTACATAGCGGTCTCAATGAGCAGTTCTTC. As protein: CASSLHSGLNEQFF.